A selection of T cell receptor beta chains follows, all from one sample in a study of blood T cell repertoires in COVID-19. TCRdb's table, derived via immunoSEQ multiplex PCR, lists solely in-frame clones and lacks some. This table has approximately 300,000 clones, around 90% appearing once. The specimen sequenced was peripheral blood. Receptors were obtained from a woman younger than 45 with COVID-19, enrolled during active disease. Each CDR3 is given with its conserved first and last residue. The order of the fields is D gene, V gene, clone size, J gene, CDR3 protein, CDR3 DNA. The D gene is left open where the match is weak. Clone size is shown for a subset of rows, as once, few, many or a class of expanded clone.

NA	TRBV10-3	NA	TRBJ2-3	CAIRGDTDTQYF	TGTGCCATCAGGGGAGACACAGATACGCAGTATTTT
TRBD1	TRBV20-1	few	TRBJ1-5	CSARAGTGHNF	TGCAGTGCTAGAGCCGGGACAGGGCACAATTTT
TRBD2	TRBV5-4	NA	TRBJ2-7	CASSWTSGSYEQYF	TGTGCCAGCAGCTGGACTAGCGGCTCCTACGAGCAGTACTTC
NA	TRBV5-8	NA	TRBJ2-5	CASSLVGSQETQYF	TGTGCCAGCAGCCTGGTCGGGTCCCAAGAGACCCAGTACTTC
TRBD2	TRBV9	NA	TRBJ2-2	CASSPRLAGDQNTGELFF	TGTGCCAGCAGCCCCCGACTAGCGGGGGACCAGAACACCGGGGAGCTGTTTTTT
TRBD1	TRBV5-1	once	TRBJ2-3	CASSFGYRGDTDTQYF	TGCGCCAGCAGCTTCGGATACAGGGGAGACACAGATACGCAGTATTTT
TRBD2	TRBV4-1	NA	TRBJ2-1	CASSQDSPTSGPYNEQFF	TGCGCCAGCAGCCAAGATTCCCCGACTAGCGGGCCTTACAATGAGCAGTTCTTC
NA	TRBV2	once	TRBJ2-7	CASTQNPWEQYF	TGTGCCAGCACTCAGAACCCCTGGGAGCAGTACTTC
TRBD1	TRBV12-5	NA	TRBJ1-2	CASGLVIGGSPYGYTF	TGTGCTAGTGGTTTGGTCATAGGGGGCTCCCCCTATGGCTACACCTTC
TRBD2	TRBV13	NA	TRBJ2-1	CASSLPGTSGDNEQFF	TGTGCCAGCAGCTTACCCGGGACTAGCGGAGACAATGAGCAGTTCTTC
TRBD1	TRBV6-5	few	TRBJ1-2	CASSYSDRGPGYTF	TGTGCCAGCAGTTACTCCGACAGGGGACCTGGCTACACCTTC
NA	TRBV6-5	NA	TRBJ1-1	CASSTEGFEAFF	TGTGCCAGCAGTACTGAGGGCTTTGAAGCTTTCTTT
NA	TRBV7-9	once	TRBJ2-1	CASSRVPYNEQFF	TGTGCCAGCAGCCGGGTACCCTACAATGAGCAGTTCTTC
TRBD1	TRBV19	NA	TRBJ1-3	CASKTGGASGNTIYF	TGTGCCAGTAAAACAGGGGGCGCGTCTGGAAACACCATATATTTT
TRBD2	TRBV7-2	NA	TRBJ2-7	CASSAGLAHYEQYF	TGTGCCAGCAGCGCGGGACTAGCCCACTACGAGCAGTACTTC
NA	TRBV11-2	NA	TRBJ1-6	CASSAGAGNNSPLHF	TGTGCCAGCAGCGCGGGGGCCGGGAATAATTCACCCCTCCACTTT
NA	TRBV25-1	NA	TRBJ2-5	CASRDDRIGETQYF	TGTGCCAGCAGAGACGACAGGATCGGTGAGACCCAGTACTTC
NA	TRBV7-9	NA	TRBJ1-2	CASSPGGGHYGYTF	TGTGCCAGCAGCCCCGGCGGGGGCCACTATGGCTACACCTTC
NA	TRBV19	NA	TRBJ1-1	CASSTSTANTEAFF	TGTGCCAGTAGTACCTCGACAGCGAACACTGAAGCTTTCTTT
NA	TRBV7-9	NA	TRBJ1-2	CASSSGGAEMYGYTF	TGTGCCAGCAGCTCAGGCGGGGCAGAAATGTATGGCTACACCTTC
TRBD1	TRBV10-2	NA	TRBJ1-2	CASSAGTGGVYGYTF	TGCGCCAGCAGCGCCGGGACAGGGGGCGTCTATGGCTACACCTTC
NA	TRBV14	NA	TRBJ2-1	CASSQERPSEQFF	TGTGCCAGCAGCCAAGAGCGGCCGAGTGAGCAGTTCTTC
TRBD2	TRBV11-2	NA	TRBJ2-3	CASSQLAGGFNTQYF	TGTGCCAGCAGCCAACTAGCGGGAGGCTTCAATACGCAGTATTTT
NA	TRBV7-9	NA	TRBJ2-2	CASSQLFGELFF	TGTGCCAGCAGCCAACTGTTCGGGGAGCTGTTTTTT
NA	TRBV19	NA	TRBJ1-5	CASRGGALSNQPQHF	TGTGCCAGTAGGGGGGGGGCGCTTAGCAATCAGCCCCAGCATTTT
NA	TRBV30	NA	TRBJ1-2	CAWSVGIGAGYGYTF	TGTGCCTGGAGTGTAGGGATAGGGGCCGGTTATGGCTACACCTTC
TRBD1	TRBV28	NA	TRBJ1-5	CASSKDLTGVNQPQHF	TGTGCCAGCAGTAAGGATCTTACAGGGGTAAATCAGCCCCAGCATTTT
NA	TRBV28	once	TRBJ2-6	CASSRVQGGGANVLTF	TGTGCCAGCAGTCGAGTGCAGGGTGGTGGGGCCAACGTCCTGACTTTC
TRBD2	TRBV27	NA	TRBJ2-3	CASSLSPSGSTDTQYF	TGTGCCAGCAGTTTATCGCCTAGCGGAAGCACAGATACGCAGTATTTT
NA	TRBV15	NA	TRBJ2-1	CATSRPIRGNEQFF	TGTGCCACCAGCAGACCCATCAGGGGTAATGAGCAGTTCTTC
TRBD2	TRBV9	NA	TRBJ2-1	CASSPSTSGRYNEQFF	TGTGCCAGCAGCCCCTCTACTAGCGGGAGATACAATGAGCAGTTCTTC
TRBD1	TRBV6-5	NA	TRBJ1-1	CASSYTEQGATEAFF	TGTGCCAGCAGTTACACCGAACAGGGGGCCACTGAAGCTTTCTTT
NA	TRBV1	few	TRBJ2-2	CTSSQDGLAGGSGPGELFF	TGCACCAGCAGCCAAGATGGACTAGCGGGAGGTTCGGGTCCCGGGGAGCTGTTTTTT
TRBD1	TRBV19	once	TRBJ1-5	CASSKATGINQPQHF	TGTGCCAGTAGTAAAGCGACAGGGATCAATCAGCCCCAGCATTTT
NA	TRBV5-6	few	TRBJ1-5	CASSPQGSNQPQHF	TGTGCCAGCAGCCCACAGGGTAGCAATCAGCCCCAGCATTTT
NA	TRBV5-8	NA	TRBJ1-2	CASSLVGGTAYGYTF	TGTGCCAGCAGCTTGGTGGGAGGGACGGCCTATGGCTACACCTTC